This T cell receptor (beta chain) was observed in a study of T-cell reconstitution after alpha-beta-depleted transplantation in children. Points from the study as a whole: Where some patients showed high TCRbeta diversity at day 60, it came from recipient T cells and thymic progenitors that had survived. Newly produced T cells mostly provided counts and TCRbeta diversity after one year, as hyperexpanded clones declined. Several hundred expanded graft clones reportedly were the source of alpha-beta T cells about two months after transplant.

This clonotype was seen a handful of times. As yet, its antigen is unknown. CDR1 is KGHSH, CDR2 LQKENI, per germline. The CDR3 has 16 amino acids. V lost 2 bases, J lost 7 bases, and 15 bases lay in between. Researchers prepared the TCRbeta library using unique molecular identifiers, the study reports. MiXCR was run by TCRdb on the PCR reads, yielding one entry per CDR3 protein. The sample carries around 450,000 distinct CDR3 sequences, around two fifths recorded once. This TCR came from a girl under 10 years old with aplastic anemia, due to receive a stem cell transplant. The source material was PBMCs, sampled before TCRalphabeta/CD19-depleted stem cell transplant. The V and J genes are TRBV18 and TRBJ1-6, with D possibly being TRBD1 (6 bases). This CDR3 is CASSPRGGRENSPLHF. The CDR3 DNA reads as TGTGCCAGCTCACCAAGAGGGGGACGAGAGAATTCACCCCTCCACTTT.